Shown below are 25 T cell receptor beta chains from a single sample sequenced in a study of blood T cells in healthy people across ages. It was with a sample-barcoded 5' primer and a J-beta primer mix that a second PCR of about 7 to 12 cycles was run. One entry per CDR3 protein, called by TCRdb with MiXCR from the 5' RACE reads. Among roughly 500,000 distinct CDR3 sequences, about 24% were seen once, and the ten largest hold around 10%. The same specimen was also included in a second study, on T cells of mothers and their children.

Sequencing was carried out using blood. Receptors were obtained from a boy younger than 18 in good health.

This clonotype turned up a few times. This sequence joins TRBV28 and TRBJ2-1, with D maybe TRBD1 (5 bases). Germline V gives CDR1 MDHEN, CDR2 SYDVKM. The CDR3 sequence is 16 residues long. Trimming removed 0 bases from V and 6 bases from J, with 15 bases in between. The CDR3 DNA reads TGTGCCAGCAGTTTATGGGCAGGGTGGTCTGGCAATGAGCAGTTCTTC. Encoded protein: CASSLWAGWSGNEQFF.

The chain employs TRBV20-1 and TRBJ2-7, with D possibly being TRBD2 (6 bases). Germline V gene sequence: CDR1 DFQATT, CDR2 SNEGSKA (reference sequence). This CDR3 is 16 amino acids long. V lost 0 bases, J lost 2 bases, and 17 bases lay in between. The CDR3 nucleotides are TGCAGTGCTAGAGATTCATCCGGGACTGGAACCTACGAGCAGTACTTC. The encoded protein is CSARDSSGTGTYEQYF.

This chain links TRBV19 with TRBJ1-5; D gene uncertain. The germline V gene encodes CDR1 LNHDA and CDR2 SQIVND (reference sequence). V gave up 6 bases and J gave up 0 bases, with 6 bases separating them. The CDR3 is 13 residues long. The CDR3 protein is CASRTLSNQPQHF. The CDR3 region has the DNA TGTGCCAGTAGAACACTTAGCAATCAGCCCCAGCATTTT.

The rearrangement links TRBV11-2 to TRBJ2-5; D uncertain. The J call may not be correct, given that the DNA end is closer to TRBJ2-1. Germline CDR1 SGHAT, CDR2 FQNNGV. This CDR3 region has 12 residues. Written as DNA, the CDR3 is TGTGCCAGCAGCCGCATCGGCAATGAGCAGTTCTTC. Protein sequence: CASSRIGNEQFF.

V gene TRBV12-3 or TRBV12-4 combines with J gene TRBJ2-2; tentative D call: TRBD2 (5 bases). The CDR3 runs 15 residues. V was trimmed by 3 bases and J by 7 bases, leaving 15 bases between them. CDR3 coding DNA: TGTGCCAGCAGTTTTCCCGAGGGCCGGATCGGGGAGCTGTTTTTT. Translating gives CASSFPEGRIGELFF.

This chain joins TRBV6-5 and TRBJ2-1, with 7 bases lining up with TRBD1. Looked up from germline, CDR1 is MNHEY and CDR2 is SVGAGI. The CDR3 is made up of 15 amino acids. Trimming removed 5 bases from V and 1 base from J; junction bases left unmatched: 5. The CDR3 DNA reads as TGTGCCAGCAGTCCGGACAGGCTATCCTACAATGAGCAGTTCTTC. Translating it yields CASSPDRLSYNEQFF.

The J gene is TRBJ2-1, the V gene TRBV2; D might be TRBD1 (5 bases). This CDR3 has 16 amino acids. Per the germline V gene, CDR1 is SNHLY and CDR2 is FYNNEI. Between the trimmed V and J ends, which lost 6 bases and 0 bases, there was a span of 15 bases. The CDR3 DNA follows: TGTGCCAGCAGGAAGGGGCTCCCGAGCTCCTACAATGAGCAGTTCTTC. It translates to CASRKGLPSSYNEQFF.

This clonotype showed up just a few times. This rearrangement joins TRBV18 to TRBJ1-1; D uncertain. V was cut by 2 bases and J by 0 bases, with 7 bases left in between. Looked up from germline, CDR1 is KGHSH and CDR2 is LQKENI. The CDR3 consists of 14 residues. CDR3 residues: CASSPKGLNTEAFF. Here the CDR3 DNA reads TGTGCCAGCTCACCAAAAGGATTGAACACTGAAGCTTTCTTT.

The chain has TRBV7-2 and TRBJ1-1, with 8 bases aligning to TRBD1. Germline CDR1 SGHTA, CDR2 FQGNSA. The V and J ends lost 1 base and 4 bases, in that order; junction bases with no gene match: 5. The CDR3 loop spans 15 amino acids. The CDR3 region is CASSLVGQATTEAFF. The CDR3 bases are TGTGCCAGCAGCTTAGTGGGACAGGCTACCACTGAAGCTTTCTTT.

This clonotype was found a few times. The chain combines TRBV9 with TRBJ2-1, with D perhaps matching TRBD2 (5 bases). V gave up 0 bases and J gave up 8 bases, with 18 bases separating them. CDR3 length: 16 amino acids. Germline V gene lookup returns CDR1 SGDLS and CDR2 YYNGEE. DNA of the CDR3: TGTGCCAGCAGCGTAGGTGGGAGCTTCAATGCCGATGAGCAGTTCTTC. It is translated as CASSVGGSFNADEQFF.

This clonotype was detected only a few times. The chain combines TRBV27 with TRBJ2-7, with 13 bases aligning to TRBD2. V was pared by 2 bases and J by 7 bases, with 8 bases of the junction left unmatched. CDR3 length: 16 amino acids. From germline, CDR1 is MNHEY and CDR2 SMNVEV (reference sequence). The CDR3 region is CASSLGGLAGSGEQYF. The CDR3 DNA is TGTGCCAGCAGTTTAGGGGGACTAGCGGGATCTGGGGAGCAGTACTTC.

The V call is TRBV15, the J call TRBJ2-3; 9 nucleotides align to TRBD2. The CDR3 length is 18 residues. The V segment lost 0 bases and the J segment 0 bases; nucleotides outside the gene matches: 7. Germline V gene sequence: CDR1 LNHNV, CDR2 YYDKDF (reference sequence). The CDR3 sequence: CATSRDRRGLASTDTQYF. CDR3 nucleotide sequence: TGTGCCACCAGCAGAGATCGCCGAGGACTAGCGAGCACAGATACGCAGTATTTT.

The CDR3 DNA is TGTGCCAGCAGCTTAACGACTAGCGGACACAATGAGCAGTTCTTC. This translates into CASSLTTSGHNEQFF. The rearrangement links TRBV12-1 to TRBJ2-1; the DNA was not used to check the table's D call, TRBD2. TRBV12-1 is a recognized pseudogene. The CDR3 has 15 amino acids.

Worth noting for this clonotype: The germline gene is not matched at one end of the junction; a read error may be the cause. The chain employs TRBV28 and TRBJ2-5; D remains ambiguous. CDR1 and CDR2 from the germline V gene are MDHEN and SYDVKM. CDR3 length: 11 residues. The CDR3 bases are TGTGCCAGCAGTCTCGAGCGAAGGTGGTTCTTC. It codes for CASSLERRWFF.

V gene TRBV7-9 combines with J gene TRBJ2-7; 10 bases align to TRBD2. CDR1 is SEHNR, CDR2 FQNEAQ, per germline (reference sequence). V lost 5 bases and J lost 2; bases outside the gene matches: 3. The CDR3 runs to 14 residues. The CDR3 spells CASSESGRAYEQYF. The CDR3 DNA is TGTGCCAGCAGCGAAAGCGGGAGGGCCTACGAGCAGTACTTC. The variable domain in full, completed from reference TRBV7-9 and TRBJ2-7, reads DTGVSQNPRHKITKRGQNVTFRCDPISEHNRLYWYRQTLGQGPEFLTYFQNEAQLEKSRLLSDRFSAERPKGSFSTLEIQRTEQGDSAMYLCASSESGRAYEQYFGPGTRLTVT.

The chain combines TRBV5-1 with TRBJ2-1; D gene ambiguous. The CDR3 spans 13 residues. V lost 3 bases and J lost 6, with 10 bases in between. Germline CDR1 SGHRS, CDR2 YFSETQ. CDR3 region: CASSSVRFNEQFF. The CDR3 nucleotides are TGCGCCAGCAGCTCGGTCCGCTTCAATGAGCAGTTCTTC. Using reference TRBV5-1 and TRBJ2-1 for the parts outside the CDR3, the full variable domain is KAGVTQTPRYLIKTRGQQVTLSCSPISGHRSVSWYQQTPGQGLQFLFEYFSETQRNKGNFPGRFSGRQFSNSRSEMNVSTLELGDSALYLCASSSVRFNEQFFGPGTRLTVL.

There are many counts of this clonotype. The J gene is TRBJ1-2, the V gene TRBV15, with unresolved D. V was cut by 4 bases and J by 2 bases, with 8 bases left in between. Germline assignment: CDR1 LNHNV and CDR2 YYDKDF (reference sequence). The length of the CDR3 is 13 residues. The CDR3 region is CATSIGGNYGYTF. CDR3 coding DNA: TGTGCCACCAGCATAGGAGGGAACTATGGCTACACCTTC.

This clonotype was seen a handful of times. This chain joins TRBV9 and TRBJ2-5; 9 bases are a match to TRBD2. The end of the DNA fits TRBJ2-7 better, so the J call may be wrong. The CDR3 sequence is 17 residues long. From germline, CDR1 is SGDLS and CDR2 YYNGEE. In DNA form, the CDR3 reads TGTGCCAGCAGCTCCAGATCGGGACTAGCTAAGTACTACGAGCAGTACTTC. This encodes CASSSRSGLAKYYEQYF.

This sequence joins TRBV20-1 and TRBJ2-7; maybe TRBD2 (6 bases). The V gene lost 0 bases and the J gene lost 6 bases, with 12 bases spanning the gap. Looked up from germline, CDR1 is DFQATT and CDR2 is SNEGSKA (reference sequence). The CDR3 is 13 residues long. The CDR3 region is CSARDHASAEQYF. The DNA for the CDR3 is TGCAGTGCTAGAGATCATGCTAGCGCCGAGCAGTACTTC.

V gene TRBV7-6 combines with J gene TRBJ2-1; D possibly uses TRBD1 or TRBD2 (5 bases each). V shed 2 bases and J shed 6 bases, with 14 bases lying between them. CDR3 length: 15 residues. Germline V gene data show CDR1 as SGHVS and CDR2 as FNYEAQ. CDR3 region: CASSLPFLGTNEQFF. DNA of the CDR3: TGTGCCAGCAGCTTACCATTTCTGGGGACCAATGAGCAGTTCTTC.

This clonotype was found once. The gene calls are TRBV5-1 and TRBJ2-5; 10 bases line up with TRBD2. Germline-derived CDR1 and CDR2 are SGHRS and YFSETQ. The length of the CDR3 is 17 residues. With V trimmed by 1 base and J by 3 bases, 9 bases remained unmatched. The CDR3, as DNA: TGCGCCAGCAGCTTGCTAGCGGGAGTACCTGGGGAAGAGACCCAGTACTTC. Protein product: CASSLLAGVPGEETQYF. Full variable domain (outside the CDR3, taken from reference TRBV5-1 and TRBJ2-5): KAGVTQTPRYLIKTRGQQVTLSCSPISGHRSVSWYQQTPGQGLQFLFEYFSETQRNKGNFPGRFSGRQFSNSRSEMNVSTLELGDSALYLCASSLLAGVPGEETQYFGPGTRLLVL.

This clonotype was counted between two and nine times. CDR3 region: CASSDQRQARMNTEAFF. DNA for the CDR3: TGTGCCAGCAGCGATCAACGACAGGCCCGCATGAACACTGAAGCTTTCTTT. The chain carries TRBV9 and TRBJ1-1; possibly TRBD1 for D (6 bases). This CDR3 has 17 amino acids. CDR1 and CDR2 (germline): SGDLS, YYNGEE. Trimming stripped 3 bases from V and 0 bases from J, with 18 bases between.

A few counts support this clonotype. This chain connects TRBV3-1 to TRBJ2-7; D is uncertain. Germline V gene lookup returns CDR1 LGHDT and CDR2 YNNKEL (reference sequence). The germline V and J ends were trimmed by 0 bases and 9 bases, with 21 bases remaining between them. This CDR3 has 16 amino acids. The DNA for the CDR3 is TGTGCCAGCAGCCAAGATACTAAGACCGGCCTACGTCTGCAGTACTTC. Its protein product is CASSQDTKTGLRLQYF.

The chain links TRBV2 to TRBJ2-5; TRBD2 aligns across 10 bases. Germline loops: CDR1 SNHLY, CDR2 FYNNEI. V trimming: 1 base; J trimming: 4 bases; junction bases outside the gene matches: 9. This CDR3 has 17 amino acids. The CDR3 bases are TGTGCCAGCAGTGAAGGGGGGACTAGCGCACCAGGAGAGACCCAGTACTTC. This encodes CASSEGGTSAPGETQYF.

CDR3 region: CASSQGSGTGDYNSPLHF. The CDR3, as DNA: TGTGCCAGCAGCCAAGGGTCCGGGACAGGGGACTATAATTCACCCCTCCACTTT. This sequence joins TRBV14 and TRBJ1-6; 10 positions agree with TRBD1. J lost 3 bases, V lost 1 base, and 6 bases had no gene match. The CDR3 runs 18 residues. Germline V gene lookup returns CDR1 SGHDN and CDR2 FVKESK.